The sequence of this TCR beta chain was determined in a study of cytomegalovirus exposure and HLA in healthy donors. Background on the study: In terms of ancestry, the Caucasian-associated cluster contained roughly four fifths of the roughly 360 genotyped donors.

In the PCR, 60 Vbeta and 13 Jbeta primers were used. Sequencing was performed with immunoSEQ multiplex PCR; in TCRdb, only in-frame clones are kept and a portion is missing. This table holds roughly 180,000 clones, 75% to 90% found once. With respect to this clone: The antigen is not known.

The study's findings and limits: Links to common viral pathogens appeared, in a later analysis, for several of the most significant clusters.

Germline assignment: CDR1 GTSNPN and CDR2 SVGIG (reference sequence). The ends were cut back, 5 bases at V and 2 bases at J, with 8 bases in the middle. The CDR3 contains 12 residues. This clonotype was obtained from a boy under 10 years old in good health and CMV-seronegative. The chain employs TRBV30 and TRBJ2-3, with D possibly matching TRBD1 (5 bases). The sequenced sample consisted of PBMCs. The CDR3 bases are TGTGCCTGGGACAGAAACACAGATACGCAGTATTTT. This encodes CAWDRNTDTQYF.